This T cell receptor (beta chain) derives from a study of cytomegalovirus exposure and HLA in healthy donors. In the study overall: The 130 or so validation repertoires, a later analysis reported, used the same platform as the roughly 650 repertoires from the first cohort.

This clone was observed a single time. Its antigen is as yet unknown. General study points: Specific recognition of CMV antigens was confirmed in vitro for a few chains (all CMV-associated). The study recorded some 160 TCR beta chains that were cytomegalovirus-associated.

The donors were part of the roughly 120-subject validation cohort, which stood apart from the approximately 630-subject first cohort. The CDR3 totals 14 residues. From germline, CDR1 is LNHDA and CDR2 SQIVND (reference sequence). The V end lost 10 bases, the J end lost 2 bases, and 18 bases lay between the germline ends. The assay was immunoSEQ multiplex PCR, and TCRdb's table has in-frame clones only and misses some. The table shows 100,000 to 150,000 clones, with roughly nine tenths occurring only once. The source material was PBMCs. The sequence was collected from a woman in her late teens or twenties in good health and CMV-seronegative. The chain employs TRBV19 and TRBJ2-7; a weak D match, TRBD1 (6 bases). CDR3 protein: CATTDRTVPYEQYF. The CDR3 DNA is TGTGCCACCACAGACAGGACTGTACCCTACGAGCAGTACTTC.